The next 7 T cell receptor beta chains were all read from a single sample in a study of cytomegalovirus exposure and HLA in healthy donors. Primers included in the PCR were 60 Vbeta and 13 Jbeta primers. The assay was immunoSEQ multiplex PCR, and TCRdb's table has in-frame clones only and misses some. There are about 160,000 clones in the sample; around four fifths occur only once, and about 4% lies in the top ten. Sequencing was done on a sample of PBMCs. These TCRs come from a man aged 45 to 65 in good health and CMV-seropositive.

The V and J genes are TRBV6-1 and TRBJ1-2; D is perhaps TRBD1 (6 bases). Germline values: CDR1 MNHNS, CDR2 SASEGT. Trimming shortened V by 3 bases and J by 3 bases, and 11 bases separated the two germline ends. The CDR3 totals 14 residues. The CDR3 reads CASSDPGTHYGYTF. For the CDR3, the DNA is TGTGCCAGCAGTGATCCCGGGACACACTATGGCTACACCTTC.

This chain connects TRBV18 to TRBJ2-7; 9 bases fit TRBD1. Germline-derived CDR1 and CDR2 are KGHSH and LQKENI. This CDR3 contains 15 residues. Unmatched junction bases numbered 7, after V lost 3 bases and J lost 4 bases. For the CDR3, the DNA is TGTGCCAGCTCACCTTCGACAGGGGGGGCGTACGAGCAGTACTTC. This sequence encodes CASSPSTGGAYEQYF.

The chain uses TRBV2 and TRBJ2-7; no reliable D call. The germline V and J ends were trimmed by 2 bases and 6 bases, with 8 bases remaining between them. Germline V lookup: CDR1 SNHLY, CDR2 FYNNEI. The CDR3 runs to 12 residues. The CDR3 nucleotides read TGTGCCAGCAGTGAATACAGAAGCGAGCAGTACTTC. Amino acids: CASSEYRSEQYF.

This clone appeared a few times. This rearrangement joins TRBV4-3 to TRBJ1-2; D ambiguous. Germline V CDR1 and CDR2: LGHNA, YSLEER. Trimming shortened V by 0 bases and J by 5 bases, and 7 bases separated the two germline ends. This CDR3 spans 13 amino acids. CDR3: CASSQDRVYGYTF. The CDR3 DNA reads as TGCGCCAGCAGCCAAGATCGGGTGTATGGCTACACCTTC.

This clone was found once. The chain is built from TRBV5-4 and TRBJ2-1; TRBD1 matches at 11 bases. The CDR3 totals 18 residues. Germline CDR1 SGHNT, CDR2 YYREEE (reference sequence). The J segment lost 8 bases and the V segment lost 3 bases, leaving 16 bases of the junction unmatched. The CDR3 nucleotides are TGTGCCAGCAGCTCGCTAGAAGAAGGGACAGGGGGTCAGCATGAGCAGTTCTTC. It codes for CASSSLEEGTGGQHEQFF. The variable domain in full, with the rest retrieved from reference TRBV5-4 and TRBJ2-1, is ETGVTQSPTHLIKTRGQQVTLRCSSQSGHNTVSWYQQALGQGPQFIFQYYREEENGRGNFPPRFSGLQFPNYSSELNVNALELDDSALYLCASSSLEEGTGGQHEQFFGPGTRLTVL.

The rearrangement joins TRBV7-3 to TRBJ2-6, with D maybe TRBD1 (6 bases). CDR1 and CDR2 (germline): SGHTA, FQGTGA. This CDR3 is 14 amino acids long. V lost 4 bases and J 2 bases, leaving 6 bases between the germline ends. CDR3: CASSSGAGANVLTF. As DNA, the CDR3 is TGTGCCAGCAGCTCAGGGGCTGGGGCCAACGTCCTGACTTTC.

In its sample, this clone was seen once. V usage is TRBV4-3 and J usage is TRBJ1-4; the D is unclear. The CDR3 spans 17 residues. CDR1 is LGHNA, CDR2 YSLEER, per germline. Trimming took 1 base from V and 0 from J, leaving 12 bases between them. The CDR3 DNA sequence: TGCGCCAGCAGCCAAGGTGTTAGAATTGCAACTAATGAAAAACTGTTTTTT. Translating it yields CASSQGVRIATNEKLFF.